Listed here are 24 T cell receptor beta chains from one sample, sequenced in a study of T cells in narcolepsy. Clones were sequenced by immunoSEQ multiplex PCR, and TCRdb holds only the in-frame ones, with some missing. Counted here are about 34,000 clones, about 81% occurring once; the ten biggest clones make up about 2.7%. The sample comprised CD45RA- memory CD4+ T cells from PBMCs. The origin of the receptors is a human donor with narcolepsy.

CDR3 sequence reads: CASSLDRGWVTGELFF. CDR3 bases: TGTGCCAGCAGCTTAGATCGGGGGTGGGTCACCGGGGAGCTGTTTTTT. The chain uses TRBV7-2 and TRBJ2-2; D perhaps matches TRBD2 (6 bases). The V end was cut by 1 base, the J end by 4 bases, with 13 bases between. CDR3 length: 16 amino acids. Germline values: CDR1 SGHTA, CDR2 FQGNSA.

The gene calls are TRBV5-1 and TRBJ2-1; 10 bases are a match to TRBD1. The CDR3 is made up of 16 amino acids. The J segment lost 7 bases and the V segment lost 0 bases, leaving 7 bases of the junction unmatched. Germline CDR1 reads SGHRS; CDR2 reads YFSETQ. The CDR3 sequence: CASSLGPGQGINEQFF. The CDR3 DNA sequence: TGCGCCAGCAGCTTGGGACCGGGACAGGGGATAAATGAGCAGTTCTTC.

The V call is TRBV28, the J call TRBJ1-2; the match to TRBD1 covers 8 bases. The germline gives CDR1 MDHEN, CDR2 SYDVKM. Losses at the gene ends were 5 bases for V and 8 bases for J; bases not matched to a gene: 13. The CDR3 has 15 residues. The CDR3 nucleotides read TGTGCCAGCAGTCCCCTCGGGCAGGGGGCGCGCGGCTACACCTTC. Encoded protein: CASSPLGQGARGYTF.

The CDR3 loop reads CASSEGPSNTEAFF. For the CDR3, the DNA is TGCGCCAGCAGTGAGGGTCCGTCGAACACTGAAGCTTTCTTT. V gene TRBV10-1 combines with J gene TRBJ1-1; no clear D. The CDR3 extends over 14 amino acids. Germline V gene data show CDR1 as WNHNN and CDR2 as SYGVQD (reference sequence). V dropped 2 bases and J dropped 1 base, with 8 bases sitting between them.

J is TRBJ1-2 and V is TRBV4-3, with unresolved D. The CDR3 totals 15 residues. V was trimmed by 3 bases and J by 4 bases, leaving 15 bases between them. From germline, CDR1 is LGHNA and CDR2 YSLEER. CDR3 nucleotide sequence: TGCGCCAGCAGCCACCCAGTTCGGGGATCCTATGGCTACACCTTC. Its protein product is CASSHPVRGSYGYTF.

CDR3: CASSGRGAKNIQYF. CDR3 nucleotides: TGTGCCAGCAGTGGAAGGGGGGCCAAAAACATTCAGTACTTC. The chain recombines TRBV2 with TRBJ2-4; D might be TRBD1 (6 bases). The CDR3 is 14 residues long. The ends were cut back, 4 bases at V and 1 base at J, with 8 bases in the middle. Per germline, CDR1 SNHLY and CDR2 FYNNEI.

The CDR3 DNA follows: TGCGCCAGCAGCTTGACTACGACAGGGAACACCGGGGAGCTGTTTTTT. This sequence encodes CASSLTTTGNTGELFF. The V and J genes are TRBV5-1 and TRBJ2-2, with TRBD1 as a possible D gene (6 bases). There are 16 residues in the CDR3. CDR1 SGHRS and CDR2 YFSETQ come from the germline V gene. V was trimmed by 1 base and J by 1 base, leaving 11 bases between them.

The V call is TRBV6-1, the J call TRBJ1-1; D is undetermined. The CDR3 extends over 14 amino acids. From germline, CDR1 is MNHNS and CDR2 SASEGT. Deletions cut 8 bases from V and 1 base from J, with 14 bases between. The CDR3 loop is CASRLYESNTEAFF. DNA of the CDR3: TGTGCCAGCCGCCTTTATGAATCGAACACTGAAGCTTTCTTT.

As to this clone: A read error may produce the germline difference seen at one junction end. This specimen includes other DNA sequences encoding the same CDR3. This sequence joins TRBV9 and TRBJ2-3; 10 bases are shared with TRBD1. Germline CDR1 and CDR2: SGDLS and YYNGEE. This CDR3 contains 17 residues. CDR3 in amino acids: CASSVRGTGAPTDTQYF. The CDR3 coding sequence is TGTGCTAGCAGCGTGCGGGGGACAGGGGCCCCCACAGATACGCAGTATTTT. The whole variable domain, filled in from reference TRBV9 and TRBJ2-3, reads DSGVTQTPKHLITATGQRVTLRCSPRSGDLSVYWYQQSLDQGLQFLIQYYNGEERAKGNILERFSAQQFPDLHSELNLSSLELGDSALYFCASSVRGTGAPTDTQYFGPGTRLTVL.

The chain has TRBV7-2 and TRBJ2-3; possibly TRBD1 or TRBD2 for D (6 bases each). Germline V CDR1 and CDR2: SGHTA, FQGNSA. This CDR3 comprises 15 residues. V lost 5 bases, J lost 2 bases, and 14 bases lay in between. The CDR3 is CASSPPRGHTDTQYF. In DNA, the CDR3 is TGTGCCAGCAGCCCCCCTCGGGGGCACACAGATACGCAGTATTTT.

The CDR3 region has the DNA TGTGCCAGCAGCCTTAGCGGAGGGGGTTACAATGAGCAGTTCTTC. Translated: CASSLSGGGYNEQFF. The rearrangement links TRBV4-2 to TRBJ2-1; possibly TRBD1 or TRBD2 for D (6 bases each). The V end was cut by 4 bases, the J end by 4 bases, with 14 bases between. This CDR3 is built from 15 residues. The germline CDR1 and CDR2 sequences are LGHNA and YNFKEQ.

The chain has TRBV30 and TRBJ2-1; weak D call: TRBD2 (5 bases). The CDR3 is made up of 11 amino acids. The V gene lost 0 bases and the J gene lost 13 bases, with 10 bases spanning the gap. CDR1 is GTSNPN, CDR2 SVGIG, per germline (reference sequence). The CDR3 is CAWSVLGAQFF. The CDR3 DNA follows: TGTGCCTGGAGTGTACTGGGAGCCCAGTTCTTC.

This chain links TRBV2 with TRBJ1-6, with TRBD1 as a possible D gene (5 bases). This CDR3 has 13 amino acids. Germline assignment: CDR1 SNHLY and CDR2 FYNNEI. Trimming removed 9 bases at V and 5 bases at J, with 11 bases between. CDR3 region: CASTGRNNSPLHF. In nucleotides, the CDR3 is TGTGCCAGTACGGGACGGAATAATTCACCCCTCCACTTT.

The V call is TRBV6-5, the J call TRBJ2-2; 7 nucleotides match TRBD2. The CDR3 spans 15 residues. Trimming cost V 6 bases and J 4 bases; bases outside gene matches: 8. Germline assignment: CDR1 MNHEY and CDR2 SVGAGI. The CDR3 DNA sequence: TGTGCCAGCAGCCCCCTAGCGGCAAGCACCGGGGAGCTGTTTTTT. It yields the protein CASSPLAASTGELFF.

Worth noting for this clone: This specimen includes other DNA sequences encoding the same CDR3. CDR3 amino acids: CASSSLLLTSGGNNEQFF. The CDR3 nucleotides read TGCGCCAGCAGCTCCCTACTGCTAACTAGCGGGGGGAACAATGAGCAGTTCTTC. V usage is TRBV5-1 and J usage is TRBJ2-1; 12 bases align to TRBD2. The CDR3 consists of 18 residues. Trimming removed 3 bases from V and 5 bases from J; junction bases left unmatched: 12. Germline CDR1 is SGHRS and CDR2 is YFSETQ. The variable domain in full, completed from reference TRBV5-1 and TRBJ2-1, reads KAGVTQTPRYLIKTRGQQVTLSCSPISGHRSVSWYQQTPGQGLQFLFEYFSETQRNKGNFPGRFSGRQFSNSRSEMNVSTLELGDSALYLCASSSLLLTSGGNNEQFFGPGTRLTVL.

V is TRBV5-1 and J is TRBJ2-2; 11 bases align to TRBD1. Trimming at V came to 6 bases and at J to 6 bases, leaving 10 bases not matched to a gene. The CDR3 consists of 16 residues. Germline CDR1 and CDR2: SGHRS and YFSETQ. CDR3 DNA sequence: TGCGCCAGCACCAATACCGGGACAGGGGGTTCCGGGGAGCTGTTTTTT. Protein product: CASTNTGTGGSGELFF. The full variable domain, completed using reference TRBV5-1 and TRBJ2-2, is KAGVTQTPRYLIKTRGQQVTLSCSPISGHRSVSWYQQTPGQGLQFLFEYFSETQRNKGNFPGRFSGRQFSNSRSEMNVSTLELGDSALYLCASTNTGTGGSGELFFGEGSRLTVL.

The table lists this clone with a few counts. The chain couples TRBV12-5 to TRBJ2-1; 8 bases fit TRBD2. Unmatched junction bases numbered 19, after V lost 10 bases and J lost 8 bases. CDR3 length: 16 amino acids. Germline assignment: CDR1 LGHNT and CDR2 FRNRAP. The CDR3 is CAIVLNEAGVADEQFF. The CDR3 region has the DNA TGTGCTATAGTCCTTAACGAAGCGGGGGTTGCGGATGAGCAGTTCTTC.

This clone was picked up one time. J is TRBJ2-7 and V is TRBV7-2; 11 bases fit TRBD2. The CDR3 extends over 18 amino acids. Germline V gene lookup returns CDR1 SGHTA and CDR2 FQGNSA. The junction had 13 bases not matched to a gene; V was cut back by 5 bases and J by 1 base. The CDR3 spells CASSIVLAGGIRSYEQYF. Written as DNA, the CDR3 is TGTGCCAGCAGCATAGTGCTAGCGGGGGGCATAAGGTCCTACGAGCAGTACTTC.

The chain joins TRBV9 to TRBJ2-7; D is unresolved. CDR1 and CDR2 from the germline V gene are SGDLS and YYNGEE. The CDR3 extends over 13 amino acids. V was pared by 4 bases and J by 3 bases, with 11 bases between. The CDR3 sequence: CASSPNIDYEQYF. The DNA for the CDR3 is TGTGCCAGCAGCCCTAACATAGACTACGAGCAGTACTTC.

This clone was seen only once. The chain employs TRBV27 and TRBJ1-2, with TRBD1 identical over 7 bases. Germline V gene lookup returns CDR1 MNHEY and CDR2 SMNVEV (reference sequence). J lost 7 bases, V lost 3 bases, and 17 bases had no gene match. CDR3 length: 17 amino acids. CDR3 amino acids: CASSFRDSRITKGGYTF. The DNA of the CDR3 is TGTGCCAGCAGTTTCCGGGACAGCCGTATAACGAAGGGTGGCTACACCTTC.

This sequence joins TRBV5-4 and TRBJ2-3; D is perhaps TRBD1 (5 bases). V shed 4 bases and J shed 2 bases, with 17 bases lying between them. CDR1 is SGHNT and CDR2 is YYREEE in the germline V gene (reference sequence). The CDR3 spans 16 residues. The CDR3 bases are TGTGCCAGCAGCCTTGACCTTCAGGGCCTCACAGATACGCAGTATTTT. This translates into CASSLDLQGLTDTQYF.

The V gene is TRBV7-7, the J gene TRBJ2-3, with D maybe TRBD2 (6 bases). The V end lost 5 bases, the J end lost 6 bases, and 12 bases lay between the germline ends. CDR3 length: 13 residues. Germline V gene lookup returns CDR1 SSHAT and CDR2 FNYEAQ (reference sequence). The CDR3 bases are TGTGCCAGCAGCCCCTCGGGGGTGGATACGCAGTATTTT. This codes for CASSPSGVDTQYF.

The rearrangement joins TRBV7-9 to TRBJ1-1; D is ambiguous. Trimming took 4 bases from V and 0 from J, leaving 12 bases between them. Germline assignment: CDR1 SEHNR and CDR2 FQNEAQ (reference sequence). The CDR3 consists of 15 residues. The CDR3 DNA follows: TGTGCCAGCAGCTCGCCGGGAGGCATGAACACTGAAGCTTTCTTT. Translating it yields CASSSPGGMNTEAFF.

The gene calls are TRBV6-1 and TRBJ2-2; D is ambiguous. V was cut by 7 bases and J by 3 bases, with 12 bases left in between. The CDR3 contains 14 residues. Germline loops: CDR1 MNHNS, CDR2 SASEGT. CDR3 coding DNA: TGTGCCAGCAACCGGTTCTATGACACCGGGGAGCTGTTTTTT. This gives the protein CASNRFYDTGELFF.